The rows below give T cell receptor beta chains drawn from one sample of a study of T cells in narcolepsy. TCRdb's copy holds only in-frame clones and misses some; the assay was immunoSEQ multiplex PCR. Of fewer than 25,000 clones in the sample, around 81% were seen once. What was sequenced was memory (CD45RA-) CD4+ T cells from blood. The receptor set was obtained from a human donor in good health. CDR3s include the opening cysteine and the closing phenylalanine or tryptophan.

V	J	CDR3
TRBV5-5	TRBJ2-1	CASGPGAYNEQFF
TRBV11-2	TRBJ2-2	CASSIQGANTGELFF
TRBV27	TRBJ2-7	CASSLWRQGAQYF
TRBV14	TRBJ2-2	CASSGSSGGTGELFF
TRBV11-2	TRBJ2-1	CASTRGEVPYNEQFF
TRBV6-5	TRBJ1-2	CASRNTLLRNYGYTF
TRBV19	TRBJ2-7	CASSPIGQGTQYF
TRBV5-6	TRBJ1-3	CASSPGTLSGNTIYF
TRBV7-9	TRBJ1-4	CASSNTTGSSEKLFF
TRBV29-1	TRBJ1-1	CSVLVPEAFF
TRBV7-9	TRBJ2-1	CASSWKLEGNEQFF
TRBV7-2	TRBJ1-1	CASSSTNTEAFF
TRBV14	TRBJ1-2	CASSQDMAAYYGYTF
TRBV4-1	TRBJ2-5	CASSQVDTMAFETQYF
TRBV6-1	TRBJ2-7	CASRQGGWGQYF
TRBV5-1	TRBJ2-5	CASSLGGQRETQYF
TRBV27	TRBJ2-7	CASSLSGVPYEQYF
TRBV10-1	TRBJ2-5	CASSESIGGGVQETQYF
TRBV7-2	TRBJ2-2	CASSTGGQNTGELFF
TRBV7-2	TRBJ2-1	CASSLALAGGHNEQFF
TRBV7-9	TRBJ2-7	CASGDGSYEQYF
TRBV19	TRBJ1-4	CASSRTGVNEKLFF
TRBV5-6	TRBJ2-6	CASSFPGLSSGANVLTF
TRBV6-5	TRBJ1-3	CAISGNTIYF
TRBV9	TRBJ1-1	CASSVEAVNTEAFF
TRBV5-6	TRBJ1-5	CASSLSGWQPQHF
TRBV7-2	TRBJ2-1	CASELTGVGPNEQFF
TRBV5-1	TRBJ2-3	CASSPGQGRGTDTQYF
TRBV27	TRBJ2-7	CASSLMRGGYEQYF
TRBV14	TRBJ2-3	CASSQGAGDTQYF
TRBV5-6	TRBJ2-2	CASSLGGTNTGELFF
TRBV7-9	TRBJ2-2	CASSLGAGGPGELFF
TRBV7-8	TRBJ2-5	CASSLTYHGGALETQYF
TRBV7-9	TRBJ1-2	CASSVDRGQGGNGYTF
TRBV27	TRBJ2-3	CASKPGLGGDTQYF
TRBV18	-	CASSELAAYEQYF
TRBV10-2	TRBJ1-2	CASSERTGGVEGYTF
TRBV7-2	TRBJ2-3	CASSSGTGLTDTQYF
TRBV5-4	TRBJ2-2	CASSLMNTGELFF
TRBV9	TRBJ2-7	CASSVGEGHSYEQYF
TRBV4-3	TRBJ2-3	CASSHTGQNTQYF
TRBV5-1	TRBJ2-7	CASSPGDLGYEQYF
TRBV2	TRBJ2-5	CASGSRTATETQYF
TRBV6-1	TRBJ1-5	CASSEGQGAHQPQHF
TRBV11-2	TRBJ2-3	CASSPLSGADTQYF
TRBV5-4	TRBJ2-1	CASSLVGAGTYNEQFF
TRBV5-8	TRBJ2-1	CASSLAGLAGPSPYNEQFF
TRBV19	TRBJ1-4	CASSNGQVNNEKLFF
TRBV7-9	TRBJ1-4	CASRRGTTNEKLFF
TRBV5-1	TRBJ2-3	CVSRRTGSDTQYF
TRBV6-6	TRBJ2-2	CASSYSWDGTGELFF
TRBV19	TRBJ2-6	CASSPGEEHHPLSGANVLTF
TRBV2	TRBJ1-1	CASSEGFLAAFF
TRBV5-1	TRBJ2-5	CASSPRTNLPQETQYF